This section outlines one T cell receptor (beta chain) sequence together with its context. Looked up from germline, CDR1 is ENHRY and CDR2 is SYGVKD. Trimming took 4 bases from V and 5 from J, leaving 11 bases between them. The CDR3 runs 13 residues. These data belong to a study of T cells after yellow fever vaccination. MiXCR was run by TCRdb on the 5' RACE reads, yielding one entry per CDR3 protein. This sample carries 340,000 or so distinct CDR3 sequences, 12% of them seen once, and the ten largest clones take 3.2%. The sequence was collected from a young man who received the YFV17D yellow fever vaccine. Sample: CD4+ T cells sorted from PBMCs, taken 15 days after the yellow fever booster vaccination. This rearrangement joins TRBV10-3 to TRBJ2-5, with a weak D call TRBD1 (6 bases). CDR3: CAISANREETQYF. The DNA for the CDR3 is TGTGCCATCAGTGCTAACAGGGAGGAGACCCAGTACTTC.